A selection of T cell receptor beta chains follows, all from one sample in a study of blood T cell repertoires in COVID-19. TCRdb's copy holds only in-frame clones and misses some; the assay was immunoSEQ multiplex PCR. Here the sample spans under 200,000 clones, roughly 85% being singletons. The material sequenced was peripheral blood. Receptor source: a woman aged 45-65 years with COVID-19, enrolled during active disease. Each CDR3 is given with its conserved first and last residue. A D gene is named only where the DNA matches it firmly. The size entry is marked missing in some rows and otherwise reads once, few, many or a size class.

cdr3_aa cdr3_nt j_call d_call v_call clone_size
CASSSRAQLYSGANVLTF TGTGCCAGCTCGAGCAGGGCCCAGCTCTACTCTGGGGCCAACGTCCTGACTTTC TRBJ2-6 - TRBV7-9 -
CASSQAPDQPQHF TGTGCCAGCAGCCAAGCCCCAGATCAGCCCCAGCATTTT TRBJ1-5 - TRBV4-2 -
CASSLGLGAGNTIYF TGTGCCAGCAGTTTGGGGCTGGGCGCTGGAAACACCATATATTTT TRBJ1-3 - TRBV28 -
CSVQEGGPGNEQFF TGCAGCGTCCAAGAAGGGGGCCCAGGGAATGAGCAGTTCTTC TRBJ2-1 TRBD1 TRBV29-1 -
CAWLQRGRFEQYF TGTGCCTGGTTGCAAAGGGGTCGGTTCGAGCAGTACTTC TRBJ2-7 - TRBV30 once
CASSQPGQGPGYTF TGTGCCAGCAGCCAGCCCGGACAGGGGCCTGGCTACACCTTC TRBJ1-2 TRBD1 TRBV3-1/TRBV3-2 -
CASSIGRTSEGETQYF TGTGCCAGTAGTATAGGGAGGACTAGCGAAGGAGAGACCCAGTACTTC TRBJ2-5 TRBD2 TRBV19 -
CASSLQRTEHNYGYTF TGTGCCAGCAGCTTACAGCGGACAGAACATAACTATGGCTACACCTTC TRBJ1-2 - TRBV12-1 many
CASSPPRAGRGSYNEQFF TGTGCCAGCTCACCACCCCGGGCAGGGAGGGGGTCCTACAATGAGCAGTTCTTC TRBJ2-1 - TRBV18 -
CASSLGQGRKTQYF TGTGCCAGCAGCCTCGGACAGGGCCGGAAGACCCAGTACTTC TRBJ2-5 TRBD1 TRBV7-2 -
CASSKGASELFF TGTGCCAGCAGTAAGGGGGCGTCTGAGCTGTTTTTT TRBJ2-2 TRBD1 TRBV2 -
CASSPDRTGISEEQFF TGTGCCAGCAGCCCGGATAGGACAGGGATAAGTGAGGAGCAGTTCTTC TRBJ2-1 TRBD1 TRBV28 -
CASSEHRDQPMDEQYF TGTGCCAGCAGTGAACACAGGGATCAGCCTATGGACGAGCAGTACTTC TRBJ2-7 - TRBV6-1 -
CASSQETRGLYEQYF TGTGCCAGCAGCCAAGAAACCAGGGGGCTTTACGAGCAGTACTTC TRBJ2-7 TRBD1 TRBV3-1/TRBV3-2 -
CASSSGQGTGELFF TGTGCCAGCAGCTCGGGACAGGGGACCGGGGAGCTGTTTTTT TRBJ2-2 TRBD1 TRBV7-3 -
CASSSFAGDTDTQYF TGTGCCAGCAGCTCCTTCGCGGGGGATACAGATACGCAGTATTTT TRBJ2-3 TRBD2 TRBV6-2/TRBV6-3 -
CAWTSDSFSGNTIYF TGTGCCTGGACCTCGGACAGTTTCTCTGGAAACACCATATATTTT TRBJ1-3 - TRBV30 -
CASREELRDSPLHF TGTGCCAGCAGGGAAGAGCTGCGGGATTCACCCCTCCACTTT TRBJ1-6 - TRBV6-1 -
CASRQAGGTDTQYF TGTGCCAGCAGGCAAGCGGGGGGCACAGATACGCAGTATTTT TRBJ2-3 TRBD2 TRBV28 -
CASSSGNRFGFSEKLFF TGTGCCAGCAGCTCAGGAAACAGGTTCGGGTTTAGTGAAAAACTGTTTTTT TRBJ1-4 - TRBV27 -
CASSFPPNEKLFF TGTGCCAGCAGCTTCCCTCCTAATGAAAAACTGTTTTTT TRBJ1-4 - TRBV13 -
CAWSPQSNTEAFF TGTGCCTGGAGTCCCCAGTCGAACACTGAAGCTTTCTTT TRBJ1-1 - TRBV30 -
CASSPGGYGYTF TGTGCCAGCAGTCCAGGGGGCTATGGCTACACCTTC TRBJ1-2 TRBD1 TRBV12-3/TRBV12-4 -
CASSWGLAGTDTQYF TGTGCCAGCAGCTGGGGACTAGCGGGCACAGATACGCAGTATTTT TRBJ2-3 TRBD2 TRBV7-3 -
CASNYVGNTEAFF TGTGCCAGCAACTATGTTGGGAACACTGAAGCTTTCTTT TRBJ1-1 - TRBV28 -
CASSAGLSNYEQYF TGTGCCAGCAGCGCGGGACTTTCCAACTACGAGCAGTACTTC TRBJ2-7 - TRBV9 -
CASSIEDSGGYTF TGTGCCAGTAGTATAGAGGACAGTGGTGGCTACACCTTC TRBJ1-2 - TRBV19 -
CASRALRGHTEAFF TGTGCCAGCAGGGCCCTCAGGGGGCACACTGAAGCTTTCTTT TRBJ1-1 TRBD1 TRBV6-5 few
CASSTGPTIYF TGTGCCAGCAGTACTGGGCCCACCATATATTTT TRBJ1-3 - TRBV6-2/TRBV6-3 -
CASSLGGQGWSETQYF TGTGCTAGCAGCTTGGGGGGACAGGGGTGGTCAGAGACCCAGTACTTC TRBJ2-5 TRBD1 TRBV7-7 -
CASSLGTGLGGNEKLFF TGTGCCAGCAGTCTTGGGACAGGGTTAGGTGGTAATGAAAAACTGTTTTTT TRBJ1-4 TRBD1 TRBV6-6 -
CASSYSTQADTQYF TGTGCCAGCAGTTACTCGACACAGGCAGATACGCAGTATTTT TRBJ2-3 - TRBV6-5 -
CASSGTGNYEQYF TGTGCCAGCAGTGGGACAGGGAACTACGAGCAGTACTTC TRBJ2-7 TRBD1 TRBV2 -
CATSDYSGDEQFF TGTGCCACCAGTGATTACTCGGGGGATGAGCAGTTCTTC TRBJ2-1 - TRBV24-1 -
CAWKGQGFYNEQFF TGTGCCTGGAAAGGACAGGGCTTCTACAATGAGCAGTTCTTC TRBJ2-1 TRBD1 TRBV30 once
CATKLEGTGANVLTF TGCGCCACTAAACTCGAGGGAACTGGGGCCAACGTCCTGACTTTC TRBJ2-6 - TRBV10-2 -
CAFHDRMNTEAFF TGTGCCTTCCACGACAGGATGAACACTGAAGCTTTCTTT TRBJ1-1 - TRBV30 -
CASSIRGNTEAFF TGTGCCAGTAGTATAAGGGGGAACACTGAAGCTTTCTTT TRBJ1-1 - TRBV19 once
CASSSKGTGVRSPLHF TGTGCCAGCAGTTCTAAAGGGACAGGGGTCCGTTCACCCCTCCACTTT TRBJ1-6 TRBD1 TRBV6-5 -
CASSPSSTYEQYF TGTGCCAGCAGCCCTAGTTCTACCTACGAGCAGTACTTC TRBJ2-7 - TRBV6-2/TRBV6-3 -
CASSPPSRVNTEAFF TGTGCCAGCTCACCACCCAGTCGGGTGAACACTGAAGCTTTCTTT TRBJ1-1 - TRBV18 -
CASGTDRGQFF TGTGCCAGCGGAACCGACAGGGGGCAGTTCTTC TRBJ2-1 TRBD1 TRBV2 -
CASTRLVNNEQFF TGTGCCAGCACCCGACTAGTCAACAATGAGCAGTTCTTC TRBJ2-1 - TRBV5-6 -
CASSVDREAFF TGTGCCAGCAGTGTTGACAGAGAGGCTTTCTTT TRBJ1-1 - TRBV2 -
CASSLGPTGDDGYTF TGTGCCAGCAGCTTAGGCCCGACAGGGGACGATGGCTACACCTTC TRBJ1-2 TRBD1 TRBV13 -
CASSQGLAGGLGANVLTF TGTGCCAGCTCACAAGGACTAGCGGGGGGGCTCGGGGCCAACGTCCTGACTTTC TRBJ2-6 TRBD2 TRBV18 -
CASMSGALGHEQYF TGTGCCAGCATGTCAGGGGCGCTTGGCCACGAGCAGTACTTC TRBJ2-7 - TRBV28 -
CASSADISNYGYTF TGTGCCAGCAGCGCGGACATTTCTAACTATGGCTACACCTTC TRBJ1-2 - TRBV7-9 -
CASRPGGADEKLFF TGCGCCAGCAGACCCGGGGGGGCTGATGAAAAACTGTTTTTT TRBJ1-4 - TRBV5-1 -
CASSLANRGSPLHF TGTGCCAGCAGCTTAGCGAACAGGGGTTCACCCCTCCACTTT TRBJ1-6 TRBD1 TRBV7-8 -